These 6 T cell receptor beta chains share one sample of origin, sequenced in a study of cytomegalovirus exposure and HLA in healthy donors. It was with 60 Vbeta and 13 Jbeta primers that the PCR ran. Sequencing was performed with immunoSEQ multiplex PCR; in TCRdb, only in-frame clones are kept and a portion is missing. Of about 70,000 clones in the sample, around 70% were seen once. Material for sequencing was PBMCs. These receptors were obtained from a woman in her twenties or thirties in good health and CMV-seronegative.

The CDR3 region has the DNA TGTGCCAGCAGCGTAATGCCTAGCGGGGTTCAAGAGACCCAGTACTTC. This encodes CASSVMPSGVQETQYF. The chain carries TRBV11-2 and TRBJ2-5; TRBD2 matches at 9 bases. CDR1 is SGHAT, CDR2 FQNNGV, per germline. This CDR3 contains 16 residues. The ends lost 5 bases at V and 2 bases at J; junction bases unmatched: 9.

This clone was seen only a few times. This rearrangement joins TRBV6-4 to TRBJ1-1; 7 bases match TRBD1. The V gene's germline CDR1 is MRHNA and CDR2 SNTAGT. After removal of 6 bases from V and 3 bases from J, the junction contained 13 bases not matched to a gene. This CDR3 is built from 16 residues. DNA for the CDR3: TGTGCCAGCAGAATCAGACGGACAGGTGGGGACACTGAAGCTTTCTTT. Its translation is CASRIRRTGGDTEAFF.

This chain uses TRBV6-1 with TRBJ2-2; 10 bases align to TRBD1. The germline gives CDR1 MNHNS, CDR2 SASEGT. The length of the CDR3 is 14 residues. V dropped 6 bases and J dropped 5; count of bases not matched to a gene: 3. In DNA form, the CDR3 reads TGTGCCAGCAGGGACAGGGGGGCGACCGGGGAGCTGTTTTTT. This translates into CASRDRGATGELFF.

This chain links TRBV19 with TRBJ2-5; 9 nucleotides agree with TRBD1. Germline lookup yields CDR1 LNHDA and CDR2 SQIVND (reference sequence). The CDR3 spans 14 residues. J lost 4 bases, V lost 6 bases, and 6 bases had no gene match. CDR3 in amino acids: CASRQTGGAETQYF. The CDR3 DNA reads TGTGCCAGTAGACAGACAGGGGGGGCAGAGACCCAGTACTTC. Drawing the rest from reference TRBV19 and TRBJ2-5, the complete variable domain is DGGITQSPKYLFRKEGQNVTLSCEQNLNHDAMYWYRQDPGQGLRLIYYSQIVNDFQKGDIAEGYSVSREKKESFPLTVTSAQKNPTAFYLCASRQTGGAETQYFGPGTRLLVL.

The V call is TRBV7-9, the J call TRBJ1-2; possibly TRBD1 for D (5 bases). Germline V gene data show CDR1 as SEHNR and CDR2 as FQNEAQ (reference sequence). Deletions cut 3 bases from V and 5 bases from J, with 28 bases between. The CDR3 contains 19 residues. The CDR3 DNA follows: TGTGCCAGCAGCTTCCCCCCAGAGCAGGCGACAGTCCTAGATTATGGCTACACCTTC. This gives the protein CASSFPPEQATVLDYGYTF. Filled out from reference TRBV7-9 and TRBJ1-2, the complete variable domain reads DTGVSQNPRHKITKRGQNVTFRCDPISEHNRLYWYRQTLGQGPEFLTYFQNEAQLEKSRLLSDRFSAERPKGSFSTLEIQRTEQGDSAMYLCASSFPPEQATVLDYGYTFGSGTRLTVV.

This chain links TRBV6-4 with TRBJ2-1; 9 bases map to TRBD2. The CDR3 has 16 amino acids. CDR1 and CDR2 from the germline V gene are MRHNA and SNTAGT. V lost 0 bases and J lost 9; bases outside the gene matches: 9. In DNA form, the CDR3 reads TGTGCCAGCAGTGACTCGTTAGCGGGGGACTGGAGTGAGCAGTTCTTC. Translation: CASSDSLAGDWSEQFF.